Listed here are 13 T cell receptor beta chains from one sample, sequenced in a study of blood T cell repertoires in COVID-19. Sequenced by immunoSEQ multiplex PCR; TCRdb stores in-frame clones only, minus some. Of 25,000 to 35,000 clones listed, 65% to 70% are singletons. Sequenced: peripheral blood. The origin of the receptors is a human donor in a cohort sampled during active COVID-19.

This sequence joins TRBV4-1 and TRBJ2-1; 9 bases fit TRBD1. This CDR3 is 16 amino acids long. The germline V gene has CDR1 MGHRA and CDR2 YSYEKL. V was clipped by 0 bases and J by 4 bases; unmatched bases: 4. This CDR3 is CASSQETGTGYNEQFF. The CDR3 DNA sequence: TGCGCCAGCAGCCAAGAAACAGGGACAGGGTACAATGAGCAGTTCTTC.

This rearrangement joins TRBV3-1 (or the pseudogene TRBV3-2) to TRBJ2-3; perhaps TRBD2 as D (5 bases). V dropped 6 bases and J dropped 3 bases, with 16 bases sitting between them. CDR1 and CDR2 from the germline V gene are LGHDT and YNNKEL (reference sequence). The CDR3 length is 15 residues. The chain's CDR3 is CASSNRPGLTDTQYF. Written as DNA, the CDR3 is TGTGCCAGCAGTAATAGGCCGGGGTTAACAGATACGCAGTATTTT.

The genes are TRBV28 and TRBJ1-2, with 7 bases fitting TRBD1. The CDR3 has 17 amino acids. Germline CDR1 is MDHEN and CDR2 is SYDVKM. V shed 2 bases, J shed 1 base, and the junction held 10 bases outside the gene matches. This chain's CDR3 is CASSLLSGTAVNYGYTF. The CDR3 nucleotides read TGTGCCAGCAGTTTACTTTCCGGGACAGCAGTTAACTATGGCTACACCTTC.

This clone was observed at least ten times. The rearrangement links TRBV27 to TRBJ2-2; 9 positions agree with TRBD1. This CDR3 is built from 16 residues. Germline V gene sequence: CDR1 MNHEY, CDR2 SMNVEV (reference sequence). The J segment lost 4 bases and the V segment lost 2 bases, leaving 5 bases of the junction unmatched. This CDR3 is CASSLGDRDSTGELFF. CDR3 in DNA: TGTGCCAGCAGTTTAGGGGACAGGGACAGCACCGGGGAGCTGTTTTTT.

This clone came up a few times. This chain links TRBV2 with TRBJ1-4; no firm D call. This CDR3 is 12 amino acids long. Per germline, CDR1 SNHLY and CDR2 FYNNEI. V shed 8 bases and J shed 0 bases, with 4 bases lying between them. CDR3 protein: CASGATNEKLFF. The CDR3 bases are TGTGCCAGCGGAGCAACTAATGAAAAACTGTTTTTT.

The rearrangement joins TRBV6-5 to TRBJ1-2; maybe TRBD1 (6 bases). Trimming stripped 5 bases from V and 4 bases from J, with 11 bases between. The CDR3 extends over 13 amino acids. The germline gives CDR1 MNHEY, CDR2 SVGAGI. For the CDR3, the DNA is TGTGCCAGCAGTACAGGGTCGGGCTATGGCTACACCTTC. This sequence encodes CASSTGSGYGYTF.

The gene calls are TRBV5-4 and TRBJ2-5, with 7 positions matching TRBD1. J was trimmed by 0 bases and V by 0 bases; bases with no gene match: 5. Germline V gene sequence: CDR1 SGHNT, CDR2 YYREEE (reference sequence). This CDR3 has 16 residues. This chain's CDR3 is CASSLGGRGYQETQYF. CDR3 bases: TGTGCCAGCAGCTTGGGGGGCAGGGGGTACCAAGAGACCCAGTACTTC.

This chain connects TRBV2 to TRBJ1-5; no definite D call. Trimming pared 1 base from V and 5 bases from J, leaving 9 bases between. The CDR3 covers 14 residues. CDR1 and CDR2 (germline): SNHLY, FYNNEI. The DNA of the CDR3 is TGTGCCAGCAGTGAAGGTAGCTACCATCAGCCCCAGCATTTT. Encoded protein: CASSEGSYHQPQHF.

The chain carries TRBV5-6 and TRBJ2-1; 7 bases are a match to TRBD2. There are 16 residues in the CDR3. The germline gives CDR1 SGHDT, CDR2 YYEEEE. With 0 bases clipped from V and 7 bases from J, the junction kept 10 bases outside the gene matches. In DNA form, the CDR3 reads TGTGCCAGCAGCTTGGAATCGGGGGGTCCTACTAATGAGCAGTTCTTC. Protein sequence: CASSLESGGPTNEQFF.

The chain recombines TRBV5-1 with TRBJ1-2; TRBD1 aligns across 9 bases. V gave up 5 bases and J gave up 8 bases; unmatched junction bases: 16. The CDR3 has 16 amino acids. Germline loops: CDR1 SGHRS, CDR2 YFSETQ. CDR3 protein: CASRRGQGATFNGYTF. CDR3 DNA: TGCGCCAGCAGAAGGGGACAGGGCGCTACGTTTAACGGCTACACCTTC.

This clone was seen ten or more times. The rearrangement joins TRBV7-2 to TRBJ2-1, with 7 bases fitting TRBD2. The CDR3 runs 13 residues. CDR1 SGHTA and CDR2 FQGNSA come from the germline V gene. With V trimmed by 3 bases and J by 9 bases, 5 bases remained unmatched. This chain's CDR3 is CASSFTSVGEQFF. Written as DNA, the CDR3 is TGTGCCAGCAGCTTTACTAGCGTCGGTGAGCAGTTCTTC.

V and J are TRBV5-1 and TRBJ2-5; 10 bases fit TRBD1. Germline CDR1 SGHRS, CDR2 YFSETQ. With V trimmed by 0 bases and J by 5 bases, 4 bases remained unmatched. The CDR3 has 15 residues. CDR3 sequence: CASSLATGGAETQYF. CDR3 nucleotide sequence: TGCGCCAGCAGCTTGGCGACAGGGGGCGCGGAGACCCAGTACTTC.

This clone was seen once. CDR3 sequence reads: CASSQGLAQGYGYTF. CDR3 coding DNA: TGTGCCAGCAGCCAAGGACTCGCGCAGGGATATGGCTACACCTTC. The chain employs TRBV3-1 (or the pseudogene TRBV3-2) and TRBJ1-2; D may be TRBD1 (5 bases). The CDR3 runs to 15 residues. Germline V lookup: CDR1 LGHDT, CDR2 YNNKEL (reference sequence). Between the trimmed V and J ends, which lost 1 base and 5 bases, there was a span of 14 bases.